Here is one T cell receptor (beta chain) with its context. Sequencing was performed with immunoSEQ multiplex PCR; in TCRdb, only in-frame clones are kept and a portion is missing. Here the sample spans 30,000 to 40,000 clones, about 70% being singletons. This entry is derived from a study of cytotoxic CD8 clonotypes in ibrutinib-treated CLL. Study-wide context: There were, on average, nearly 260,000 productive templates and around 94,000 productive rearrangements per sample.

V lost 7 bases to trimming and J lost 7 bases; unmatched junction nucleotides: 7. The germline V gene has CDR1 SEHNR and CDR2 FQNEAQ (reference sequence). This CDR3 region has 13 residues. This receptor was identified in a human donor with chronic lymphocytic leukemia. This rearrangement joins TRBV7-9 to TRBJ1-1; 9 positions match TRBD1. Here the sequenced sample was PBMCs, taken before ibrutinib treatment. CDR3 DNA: TGTGCCAGCACCAGGACAGGGGCCGTTGAAGCTTTCTTT. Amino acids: CASTRTGAVEAFF. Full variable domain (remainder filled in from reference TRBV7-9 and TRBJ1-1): DTGVSQNPRHKITKRGQNVTFRCDPISEHNRLYWYRQTLGQGPEFLTYFQNEAQLEKSRLLSDRFSAERPKGSFSTLEIQRTEQGDSAMYLCASTRTGAVEAFFGQGTRLTVV.